This is a list of T cell receptor beta chains from one sample in a study of T-cell memory formation after mild COVID-19. TCRdb analysed the 5' RACE reads with MiXCR anew, one entry per CDR3 protein. Of roughly 190,000 distinct CDR3 sequences listed, roughly 30% are singletons. Sequenced material: PBMCs or a T cell subset sorted from them (not recorded which). Receptors were obtained from an adult woman who had mild COVID-19 (a few samples of this study predate the infection). Cell type and time point are not known. The CDR3 runs from the conserved cysteine through the conserved F or W. Each record gives: D gene, clone size, J gene, CDR3 length, V gene, CDR3 protein, CDR3 DNA. D genes are given only for firm matches. The size field is filled for only some rows; it gives once, few, many or a size class.

TRBD2 - TRBJ2-1 14 TRBV14 CASSQETSGVLQFF TGTGCCAGCAGCCAAGAAACTAGCGGGGTCCTTCAGTTCTTC
TRBD1 few TRBJ2-7 15 TRBV12-3/TRBV12-4 CASRPGQGINYEQYF TGTGCCAGCAGGCCAGGACAGGGAATCAACTACGAGCAGTACTTC
TRBD1 few TRBJ2-1 14 TRBV5-1 CASSSGTGNNEQFF TGCGCCAGCAGCTCCGGGACAGGTAACAATGAGCAGTTCTTC
- few TRBJ2-7 15 TRBV2 CASSEGGQSTYEQYF TGTGCCAGCAGTGAGGGAGGACAGAGTACCTACGAGCAGTACTTC
TRBD2 - TRBJ2-2 16 TRBV7-9 CASSPRTSGVTGELFF TGTGCCAGCAGCCCACGGACTAGCGGTGTCACCGGGGAGCTGTTTTTT
TRBD1 few TRBJ2-1 15 TRBV4-3 CASSQEDRGSNEQFF TGCGCCAGCAGCCAAGAGGACAGGGGATCCAATGAGCAGTTCTTC
- - TRBJ2-7 14 TRBV2 CASSGGGLVYEQYF TGTGCCAGCAGTGGGGGGGGGCTCGTCTACGAGCAGTACTTC
- - TRBJ2-7 15 TRBV14 CASSLRLGYSYEQYF TGTGCCAGCAGCCTTCGACTGGGATACTCCTACGAGCAGTACTTC
TRBD1 - TRBJ1-2 14 TRBV6-1 CASIRSTGVYGYTF TGTGCCAGCATACGAAGTACAGGGGTCTATGGCTACACCTTC
TRBD1 - TRBJ1-1 16 TRBV12-3/TRBV12-4 CASRYQGAGGNTEAFF TGTGCCAGCAGATATCAGGGGGCCGGCGGGAACACTGAAGCTTTCTTT
- few TRBJ2-1 19 TRBV24-1 CATSDPLRTARGFYNEQFF TGTGCCACCAGTGACCCCCTTAGGACAGCACGAGGGTTTTACAATGAGCAGTTCTTC
- - TRBJ2-3 12 TRBV27 CASSFRPDTQYF TGTGCCAGCAGTTTTCGTCCAGATACGCAGTATTTT
TRBD1 - TRBJ1-5 18 TRBV19 CSSRYRDRASLGNQPQHF TGTTCCAGTAGATACCGGGACAGGGCCTCCCTCGGCAATCAGCCCCAGCATTTT
- once TRBJ1-2 14 TRBV13 CASSFQTAQYGYTF TGTGCCAGCAGCTTTCAGACAGCCCAGTATGGCTACACCTTC
- - TRBJ2-1 12 TRBV7-9 CAKGTGSGEQFF TGTGCCAAAGGAACAGGCTCAGGTGAGCAGTTCTTC
- - TRBJ2-7 14 TRBV25-1 CASSEFSGSYEQYF TGTGCCAGCAGTGAATTTAGCGGCTCCTACGAGCAGTACTTC
- once TRBJ1-1 14 TRBV25-1 CASRVEGPNTEAFF TGTGCCAGCAGGGTGGAGGGCCCGAACACTGAAGCTTTCTTT
TRBD2 - TRBJ2-3 19 TRBV5-4 CASSGTGLAGGPVQDTQYF TGTGCCAGCAGCGGAACAGGACTAGCGGGAGGGCCGGTCCAAGATACGCAGTATTTT
- - TRBJ2-4 15 TRBV5-1 CASSLDFQTKNIQYF TGCGCCAGCAGCTTGGATTTCCAGACCAAAAACATTCAGTACTTC
- - TRBJ1-2 13 TRBV27 CASSLGVDYGYTF TGTGCCAGCAGTTTAGGAGTGGACTATGGCTACACCTTC
- - TRBJ2-1 15 TRBV7-6 CASSPSWDSYNEQFF TGTGCCAGCAGCCCCAGCTGGGACTCCTACAATGAGCAGTTCTTC
- few TRBJ2-7 10 TRBV21-1 CASTKCEQYF TGTGCCAGCACTAAGTGCGAGCAGTACTTC
- - TRBJ1-1 13 TRBV2 CASPRNTNTEAFF TGTGCCAGCCCTAGGAACACAAACACTGAAGCTTTCTTT
- - TRBJ1-1 15 TRBV29-1 CSVEEGTRGNTEAFF TGCAGCGTTGAAGAAGGGACACGGGGGAACACTGAAGCTTTCTTT
- - TRBJ2-7 15 TRBV7-8 CASSFDEVLSYEQYF TGTGCCAGCAGCTTCGACGAGGTTCTGAGCTACGAGCAGTACTTC
TRBD2 few TRBJ2-3 16 TRBV3-1 CASSPLAGAVRDTQYF TGTGCCAGCAGCCCACTAGCGGGAGCAGTTAGGGATACGCAGTATTTT
TRBD2 few TRBJ2-3 18 TRBV4-2 CASSQGHPVASGVHTQYF TGTGCCAGCAGCCAAGGCCACCCGGTGGCTAGCGGGGTACATACGCAGTATTTT
- few TRBJ1-5 17 TRBV14 CASSLSPQGPRGQPQHF TGTGCCAGCAGCCTTTCGCCTCAGGGGCCCCGGGGTCAGCCCCAGCATTTT
TRBD1 few TRBJ1-1 17 TRBV4-3 CASSQDIGTGLNTEAFF TGCGCCAGCAGCCAGGACATTGGGACAGGCCTGAACACTGAAGCTTTCTTT
TRBD1 few TRBJ2-2 16 TRBV7-2 CASSLVGTANTGELFF TGTGCCAGCAGCTTAGTCGGGACAGCCAACACCGGGGAGCTGTTTTTT
- - TRBJ1-1 16 TRBV6-5 CASSYVGVGMNTEAFF TGTGCCAGCAGTTACGTGGGGGTGGGTATGAACACTGAAGCTTTCTTT
- - TRBJ1-2 14 TRBV10-3 CAISTGEANYGYTF TGTGCCATCAGTACTGGAGAAGCTAACTATGGCTACACCTTC
TRBD1 - TRBJ1-2 16 TRBV25-1 CASSGSPGQGSDGYTF TGTGCCAGCAGTGGCTCCCCGGGACAGGGGTCGGATGGCTACACCTTC
TRBD1 few TRBJ2-7 12 TRBV5-1 CASSHDRGECYF TGCGCCAGCAGCCACGACAGGGGGGAGTGTTACTTC
- - TRBJ2-3 15 TRBV20-1 CSASTRAQTTDTQYF TGCAGTGCTAGCACGCGTGCCCAAACCACAGATACGCAGTATTTT
- few TRBJ2-7 14 TRBV19 CASSRSGGRSEQYF TGTGCCAGTAGCCGATCAGGGGGGCGAAGCGAGCAGTACTTC
- - TRBJ2-1 13 TRBV20-1 CSATTDRYNEQFF TGCAGCGCAACCACGGACAGATACAATGAGCAGTTCTTC
- - TRBJ2-5 13 TRBV2 CASKQLIKETQYF TGTGCCAGCAAACAGCTCATTAAAGAGACCCAGTACTTC
- few TRBJ2-7 12 TRBV3-1 CASSRLSYEQYF TGTGCCAGCAGCCGACTGTCCTACGAGCAGTACTTC
- - TRBJ1-2 16 TRBV7-3 CASSLTRERSNYGYTF TGTGCCAGCAGCTTGACGAGGGAGAGGTCTAACTATGGCTACACCTTC
TRBD2 few TRBJ2-5 17 TRBV5-1 CASSLLYTSGGGETQYF TGCGCCAGCAGCTTGCTGTATACTAGCGGGGGAGGAGAGACCCAGTACTTC
- - TRBJ1-2 14 TRBV5-1 CASRLQGRDYGYTF TGCGCCAGCAGATTACAGGGTCGGGACTATGGCTACACCTTC
TRBD2 - TRBJ2-1 15 TRBV5-5 CASSLTSGEGNEQFF TGTGCCAGCAGCCTGACTAGCGGGGAGGGCAATGAGCAGTTCTTC
- - TRBJ1-1 13 TRBV9 CASSGEYRTEAFF TGTGCCAGCAGCGGTGAGTATAGGACTGAAGCTTTCTTT
TRBD2 - TRBJ2-2 17 TRBV2 CASRTREAGTGTGELFF TGTGCCAGCAGGACTAGGGAAGCGGGGACTGGCACCGGGGAGCTGTTTTTT
- - TRBJ1-5 13 TRBV29-1 CSVGQASNQPQHF TGCAGCGTTGGTCAGGCCAGCAATCAGCCCCAGCATTTT
- - TRBJ1-2 13 TRBV5-1 CASSLAGFDGYTF TGCGCCAGCAGCTTGGCAGGTTTTGACGGCTACACCTTC
- many TRBJ2-1 12 TRBV12-3/TRBV12-4 CASRATANEQFF TGTGCCAGCAGGGCTACTGCCAATGAGCAGTTCTTC
TRBD2 few TRBJ2-7 16 TRBV7-9 CASSLGVRTSSYEQYF TGTGCCAGCAGCTTAGGAGTCAGGACTAGCTCCTACGAGCAGTACTTC